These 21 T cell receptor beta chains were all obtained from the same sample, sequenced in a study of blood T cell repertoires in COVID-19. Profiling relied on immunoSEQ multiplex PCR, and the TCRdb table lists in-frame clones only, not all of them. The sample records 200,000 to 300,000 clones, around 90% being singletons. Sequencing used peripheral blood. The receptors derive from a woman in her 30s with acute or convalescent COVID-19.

The CDR3 nucleotides are TGTGCCACCAGTGATCAGTACAGGGCAGGAGGCTACACCTTC. This sequence encodes CATSDQYRAGGYTF. The V call is TRBV24-1, the J call TRBJ1-2; weak D call: TRBD1 (6 bases). Germline lookup yields CDR1 KGHDR and CDR2 SFDVKD. The length of the CDR3 is 14 residues. Trimming took 3 bases from V and 8 from J, leaving 15 bases between them.

The CDR3 here is CSAVGPEAFF. The CDR3 nucleotides are TGCAGCGCCGTGGGCCCTGAAGCTTTCTTT. The chain uses TRBV29-1 and TRBJ1-1; unclear D gene. Germline loops: CDR1 SQVTM, CDR2 ANQGSEA. The CDR3 has 10 residues. The germline V and J ends were trimmed by 7 bases and 6 bases, with 9 bases remaining between them. Using reference TRBV29-1 and TRBJ1-1 for the parts outside the CDR3, the full variable domain is SAVISQKPSRDICQRGTSLTIQCQVDSQVTMMFWYRQQPGQSLTLIATANQGSEATYESGFVIDKFPISRPNLTFSTLTVSNMSPEDSSIYLCSAVGPEAFFGQGTRLTVV.

The CDR3 protein is CASSLGTGVTEQYF. Written as DNA, the CDR3 is TGCGCCAGCAGCTTGGGGACAGGGGTGACCGAGCAGTACTTC. This rearrangement joins TRBV5-1 to TRBJ2-7; TRBD1 aligns across 9 bases. This CDR3 is built from 14 residues. Germline values: CDR1 SGHRS, CDR2 YFSETQ. The trim removed 0 bases at V and 6 bases at J, leaving 4 bases unmatched.

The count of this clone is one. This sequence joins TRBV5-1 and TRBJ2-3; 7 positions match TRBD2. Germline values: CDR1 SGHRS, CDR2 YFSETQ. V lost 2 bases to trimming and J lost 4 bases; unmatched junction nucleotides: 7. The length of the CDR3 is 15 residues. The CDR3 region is CASSFPGGGPDTQYF. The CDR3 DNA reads TGCGCCAGCAGCTTTCCCGGGGGAGGGCCAGATACGCAGTATTTT. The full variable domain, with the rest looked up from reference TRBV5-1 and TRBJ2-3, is KAGVTQTPRYLIKTRGQQVTLSCSPISGHRSVSWYQQTPGQGLQFLFEYFSETQRNKGNFPGRFSGRQFSNSRSEMNVSTLELGDSALYLCASSFPGGGPDTQYFGPGTRLTVL.

The CDR3 nucleotides read TGTGCCAGCAGTGAACAGGGGGCTGATGGCTACACCTTC. Its translation is CASSEQGADGYTF. This chain uses TRBV6-1 with TRBJ1-2; 8 bases are a match to TRBD1. The CDR3 covers 13 residues. V lost 2 bases, J lost 6 bases, and 2 bases stayed unmatched. Germline V gives CDR1 MNHNS, CDR2 SASEGT.

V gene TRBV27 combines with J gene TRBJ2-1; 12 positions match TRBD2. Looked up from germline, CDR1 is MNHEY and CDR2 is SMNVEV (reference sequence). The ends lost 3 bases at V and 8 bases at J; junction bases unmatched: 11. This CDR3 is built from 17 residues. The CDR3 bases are TGTGCCAGCAGTTTTTCCCAGACTAGCGGGAGTGGGGATGAGCAGTTCTTC. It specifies CASSFSQTSGSGDEQFF.

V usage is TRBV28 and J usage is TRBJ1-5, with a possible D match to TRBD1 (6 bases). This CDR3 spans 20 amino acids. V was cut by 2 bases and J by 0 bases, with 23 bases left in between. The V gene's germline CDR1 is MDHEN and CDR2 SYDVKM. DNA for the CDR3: TGTGCCAGCAGTTTAGCCGGCACAGGGAGTGGAACCTATAGCAATCAGCCCCAGCATTTT. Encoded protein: CASSLAGTGSGTYSNQPQHF.

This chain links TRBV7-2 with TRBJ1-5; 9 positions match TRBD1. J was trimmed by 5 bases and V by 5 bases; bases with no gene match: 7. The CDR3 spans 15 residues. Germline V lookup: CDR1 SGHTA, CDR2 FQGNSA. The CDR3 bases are TGTGCCAGCAGCCCACAGGGGGCCGTCTATCAGCCCCAGCATTTT. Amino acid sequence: CASSPQGAVYQPQHF.

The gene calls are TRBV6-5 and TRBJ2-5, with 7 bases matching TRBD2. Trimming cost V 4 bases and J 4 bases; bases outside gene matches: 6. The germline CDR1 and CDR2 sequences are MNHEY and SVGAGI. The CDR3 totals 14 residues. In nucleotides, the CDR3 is TGTGCCAGCAGTTCTAGCGGTAGAGGAGAGACCCAGTACTTC. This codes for CASSSSGRGETQYF.

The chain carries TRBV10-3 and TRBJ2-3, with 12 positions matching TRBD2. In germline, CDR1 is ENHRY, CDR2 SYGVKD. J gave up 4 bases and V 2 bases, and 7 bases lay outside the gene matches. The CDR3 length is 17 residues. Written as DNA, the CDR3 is TGTGCCATCAGTGAGCGCGGACTAGCGGGATTGTCAGATACGCAGTATTTT. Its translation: CAISERGLAGLSDTQYF.

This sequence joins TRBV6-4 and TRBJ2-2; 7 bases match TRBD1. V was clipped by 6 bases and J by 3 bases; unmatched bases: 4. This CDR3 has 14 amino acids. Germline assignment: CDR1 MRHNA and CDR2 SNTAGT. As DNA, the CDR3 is TGTGCCAGCAGGAGGGGGCTGGACACCGGGGAGCTGTTTTTT. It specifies CASRRGLDTGELFF.

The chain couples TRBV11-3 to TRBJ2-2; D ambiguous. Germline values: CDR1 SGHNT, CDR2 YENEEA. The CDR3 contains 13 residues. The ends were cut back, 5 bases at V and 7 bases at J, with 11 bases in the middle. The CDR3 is CASSEVEGGELFF. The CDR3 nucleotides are TGTGCCAGCAGCGAGGTGGAAGGCGGGGAGCTGTTTTTT.

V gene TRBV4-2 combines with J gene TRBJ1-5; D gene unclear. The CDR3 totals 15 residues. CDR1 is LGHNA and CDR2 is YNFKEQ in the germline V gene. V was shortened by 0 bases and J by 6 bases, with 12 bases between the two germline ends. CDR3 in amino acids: CASSQDGGFSQPQHF. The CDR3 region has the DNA TGTGCCAGCAGCCAAGACGGCGGTTTTAGTCAGCCCCAGCATTTT.

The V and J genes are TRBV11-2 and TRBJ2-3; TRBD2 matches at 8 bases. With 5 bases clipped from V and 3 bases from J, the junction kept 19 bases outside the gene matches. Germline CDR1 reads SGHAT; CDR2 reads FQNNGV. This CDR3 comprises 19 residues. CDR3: CASSRVVFSGSWSTDTQYF. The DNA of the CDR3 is TGTGCCAGCAGCCGAGTCGTGTTCAGCGGGAGTTGGTCGACAGATACGCAGTATTTT.

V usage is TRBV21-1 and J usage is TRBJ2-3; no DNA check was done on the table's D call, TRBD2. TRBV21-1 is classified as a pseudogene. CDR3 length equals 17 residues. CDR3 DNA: TGTGCCAGCAGCCCCCGCGGGAGGACCCCCGTCCCAGATACGCAGTATTTT. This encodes CASSPRGRTPVPDTQYF.

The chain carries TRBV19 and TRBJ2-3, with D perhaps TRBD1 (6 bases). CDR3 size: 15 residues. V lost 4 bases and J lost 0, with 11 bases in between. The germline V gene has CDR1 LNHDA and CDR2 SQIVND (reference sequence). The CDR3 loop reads CASSKDSKSTDTQYF. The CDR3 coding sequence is TGTGCCAGTAGTAAGGACAGTAAGAGCACAGATACGCAGTATTTT.

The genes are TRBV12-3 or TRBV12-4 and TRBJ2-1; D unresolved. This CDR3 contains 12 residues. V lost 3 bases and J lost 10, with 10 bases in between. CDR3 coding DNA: TGTGCCAGCAGTTTTCGGTGGTTCGAGCAGTTCTTC. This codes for CASSFRWFEQFF.

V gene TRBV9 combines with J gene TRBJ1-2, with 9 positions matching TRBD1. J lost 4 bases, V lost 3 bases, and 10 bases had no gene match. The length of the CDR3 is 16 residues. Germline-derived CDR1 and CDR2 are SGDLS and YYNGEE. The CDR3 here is CASSAEGTGRLYGYTF. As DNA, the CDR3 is TGTGCCAGCAGCGCCGAAGGGACAGGGCGCCTCTATGGCTACACCTTC.

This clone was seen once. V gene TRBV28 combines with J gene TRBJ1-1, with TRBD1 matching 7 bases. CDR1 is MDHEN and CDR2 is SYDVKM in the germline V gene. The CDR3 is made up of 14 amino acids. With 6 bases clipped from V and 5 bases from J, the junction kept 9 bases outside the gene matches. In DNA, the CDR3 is TGTGCCAGCAGATTTCCGGCAGGGGGTACTGAAGCTTTCTTT. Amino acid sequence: CASRFPAGGTEAFF.

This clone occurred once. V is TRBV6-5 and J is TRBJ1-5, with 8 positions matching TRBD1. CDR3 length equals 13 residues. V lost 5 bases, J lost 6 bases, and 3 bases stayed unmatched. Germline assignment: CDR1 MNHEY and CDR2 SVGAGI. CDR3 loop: CASSRTGRQPQHF. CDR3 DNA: TGTGCCAGCAGTCGGACAGGGCGTCAGCCCCAGCATTTT.

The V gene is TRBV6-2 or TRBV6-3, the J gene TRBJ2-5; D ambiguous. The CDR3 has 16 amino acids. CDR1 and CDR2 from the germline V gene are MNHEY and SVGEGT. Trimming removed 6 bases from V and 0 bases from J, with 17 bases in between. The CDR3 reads CASSRAASQYQETQYF. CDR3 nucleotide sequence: TGTGCCAGCAGCCGGGCCGCTTCCCAGTACCAAGAGACCCAGTACTTC.